These T cell receptor beta chains were read from a single sample in a study of blood T cell repertoires in COVID-19. Using immunoSEQ multiplex PCR, the repertoire was profiled, and TCRdb retains in-frame clones only, with some absent. The repertoire holds some 40,000 clones, 69% seen once, with less than 8% in the top ten. Source material: peripheral blood. The receptors come from a man at least 80 years old with acute or convalescent COVID-19. Both conserved end residues are part of each CDR3. The D gene is left open where the match is weak. Clone size appears in some rows only: once, few, many, or a class for an expanded clone.

D	J	length	V	size	CDR3	DNA
-	TRBJ2-5	15	TRBV28	-	CASSAGRTGKETQYF	TGTGCCAGCAGTGCGGGGAGGACAGGCAAAGAGACCCAGTACTTC
-	TRBJ1-1	14	TRBV21-1	-	CASSGQSLNTEAFF	TGTGCCAGCAGCGGCCAGTCCCTGAACACTGAAGCTTTCTTT
-	TRBJ1-2	15	TRBV6-2/TRBV6-3	few	CASSYPDSPNYGYTF	TGTGCCAGCAGTTACCCGGACAGCCCTAACTATGGCTACACCTTC
-	TRBJ2-3	15	TRBV29-1	-	CSVGDWGQSTDTQYF	TGCAGCGTTGGGGACTGGGGACAGAGCACAGATACGCAGTATTTT
TRBD1	TRBJ1-4	16	TRBV5-1	many	CASSLVAGQGHEKLFF	TGCGCCAGCAGCTTGGTAGCGGGACAGGGGCATGAAAAACTGTTTTTT
TRBD1	TRBJ2-7	16	TRBV19	few	CASSPRGQRRSYEQYF	TGTGCCAGTAGTCCGAGGGGGCAGAGACGATCCTACGAGCAGTACTTC
TRBD1	TRBJ1-4	18	TRBV5-1	-	CASSPGQARYSTNEKLFF	TGCGCCAGCAGCCCCGGACAGGCCCGGTACTCAACTAATGAAAAACTGTTTTTT
-	TRBJ1-4	15	TRBV19	-	CASSPRGGGGEKLFF	TGTGCCAGTAGTCCCAGAGGGGGTGGCGGTGAAAAACTGTTTTTT
TRBD1	TRBJ1-5	14	TRBV6-6	once	CASTLTGGYQPQHF	TGTGCCAGCACCTTGACAGGGGGCTATCAGCCCCAGCATTTT
-	TRBJ2-5	16	TRBV2	-	CASSAGSETWEETQYF	TGTGCCAGCAGTGCCGGGAGCGAGACTTGGGAAGAGACCCAGTACTTC
TRBD2	TRBJ2-5	18	TRBV4-3	-	CASSQDRMLAGYQETQYF	TGCGCCAGCAGCCAAGATCGGATGCTAGCGGGTTACCAAGAGACCCAGTACTTC
-	TRBJ2-7	12	TRBV30	-	CAWSIAHYEQYF	TGTGCCTGGAGCATTGCACACTACGAGCAGTACTTC
-	TRBJ2-3	14	TRBV3-1/TRBV3-2	-	CASSPRGRTDTQYF	TGTGCCAGCAGCCCCCGGGGTCGCACAGATACGCAGTATTTT
TRBD2	TRBJ2-5	15	TRBV6-2/TRBV6-3	-	CASSGRLAGSETQYF	TGTGCCAGCAGTGGTAGACTAGCGGGATCTGAGACCCAGTACTTC
-	TRBJ2-7	15	TRBV5-4	-	CASSLAAASSYEQYF	TGTGCCAGCAGCTTGGCAGCGGCCTCCTCCTACGAGCAGTACTTC
TRBD1	TRBJ1-1	12	TRBV3-1/TRBV3-2	-	CASRDRDTEAFF	TGTGCCAGCAGAGACAGGGACACTGAAGCTTTCTTT
TRBD1	TRBJ2-7	13	TRBV10-2	-	CASSEARGYEQYF	TGCGCCAGCAGTGAGGCCAGGGGGTACGAGCAGTACTTC
-	TRBJ1-5	13	TRBV12-3/TRBV12-4	-	CASSYQTNQPQHF	TGTGCCAGCAGTTATCAGACAAATCAGCCCCAGCATTTT
-	TRBJ1-2	14	TRBV4-2	-	CASSARTVNYGYTF	TGTGCCAGCAGCGCCCGGACAGTGAACTATGGCTACACCTTC
TRBD2	TRBJ2-5	18	TRBV18	-	CASSPLGLAVSFQETQYF	TGTGCCAGCTCACCACTAGGACTAGCGGTCTCATTTCAAGAGACCCAGTACTTC
TRBD1	TRBJ1-1	15	TRBV4-3	-	CASTDRQGAATEAFF	TGCGCCAGCACCGACCGCCAGGGGGCTGCCACTGAAGCTTTCTTT
TRBD2	TRBJ2-1	13	TRBV7-3	-	CASSLLAGGLEFF	TGTGCCAGCAGCCTACTAGCGGGGGGGCTAGAGTTCTTC
-	TRBJ1-6	15	TRBV7-2	-	CASSLVGAVNSPLHF	TGTGCCAGCAGCTTAGTGGGGGCGGTGAATTCACCCCTCCACTTT
TRBD1	TRBJ1-4	14	TRBV30	-	CAWMGQGPNEKLFF	TGTGCCTGGATGGGACAGGGCCCTAATGAAAAACTGTTTTTT
-	TRBJ1-4	15	TRBV9	-	CASSFRTDDNEKLFF	TGTGCCAGCAGCTTCCGGACAGATGATAATGAAAAACTGTTTTTT
-	TRBJ1-2	11	TRBV2	-	CASTGREGYTF	TGTGCCAGCACGGGTCGCGAGGGTTACACCTTC
TRBD2	TRBJ2-4	14	TRBV11-3	-	CASSRGGGDNIQYF	TGTGCCAGCAGCCGCGGGGGGGGAGATAACATTCAGTACTTC
TRBD2	TRBJ2-5	17	TRBV4-1	-	CASSQDLAGANQETQYF	TGCGCCAGCAGCCAAGACCTAGCGGGGGCAAACCAAGAGACCCAGTACTTC
-	TRBJ1-1	13	TRBV6-5	-	CASTLSKNTEAFF	TGTGCCAGCACTCTCAGTAAGAACACTGAAGCTTTCTTT
-	TRBJ2-7	14	TRBV27	-	CASSLSQGSYEQYF	TGTGCCAGCAGTTTATCACAGGGTTCCTACGAGCAGTACTTC
-	TRBJ1-1	12	TRBV11-2	-	CASSGRNTEAFF	TGTGCCAGCAGCGGCCGGAACACTGAAGCTTTCTTT
-	TRBJ2-2	21	TRBV4-1	-	CASSQDPLVSRTREATGELFF	TGCGCCAGCAGCCAAGACCCCCTCGTGTCAAGAACTCGAGAGGCCACCGGGGAGCTGTTTTTT
TRBD1	TRBJ1-5	13	TRBV27	few	CASSLQGWQPQHF	TGTGCCAGCAGTCTACAGGGGTGGCAGCCCCAGCATTTT
-	TRBJ1-2	14	TRBV4-2	-	CASSQDGGNYGYTF	TGTGCCAGCAGCCAAGACGGGGGTAACTATGGCTACACCTTC
-	TRBJ1-2	14	TRBV18	-	CASSPGAGNYGYTF	TGTGCCAGCTCACCAGGGGCAGGGAACTATGGCTACACCTTC
TRBD1	TRBJ2-1	15	TRBV18	-	CASSPRTGVDNEQFF	TGTGCCAGCTCACCAAGGACAGGGGTAGACAATGAGCAGTTCTTC
-	TRBJ1-6	15	TRBV19	few	CASTGGAGRNSPLHF	TGTGCCAGTACCGGAGGGGCAGGGAGGAATTCACCCCTCCACTTT
TRBD1	TRBJ2-7	16	TRBV6-6	-	CASSRGTGVVWYEQYF	TGTGCCAGCAGTCGAGGGACAGGGGTTGTTTGGTACGAGCAGTACTTC
-	TRBJ2-2	16	TRBV4-2	-	CASSQEPGSNTGELFF	TGTGCCAGCAGCCAAGAACCAGGATCGAACACCGGGGAGCTGTTTTTT
TRBD1	TRBJ1-5	14	TRBV2	few	CASSGDREYQPQHF	TGTGCCAGCAGTGGAGACAGGGAGTATCAGCCCCAGCATTTT
TRBD1	TRBJ2-3	15	TRBV27	-	CASSPGTGRADTQYF	TGTGCCAGCAGTCCCGGGACAGGGAGGGCAGATACGCAGTATTTT
TRBD2	TRBJ2-7	14	TRBV28	-	CASSFRGDRYEQYF	TGTGCCAGCAGTTTCCGGGGGGACCGGTACGAGCAGTACTTC
TRBD2	TRBJ2-3	15	TRBV5-6	-	CASSTGTSGADTQYF	TGTGCCAGCAGCACCGGGACTAGCGGGGCAGATACGCAGTATTTT
-	TRBJ1-1	15	TRBV14	-	CASSQSMRGTTEAFF	TGTGCCAGCAGCCAAAGTATGAGGGGGACGACTGAAGCTTTCTTT
TRBD1	TRBJ1-5	15	TRBV6-2/TRBV6-3	-	CASSRDSASNQPQHF	TGTGCCAGCAGTCGGGACAGTGCTAGCAATCAGCCCCAGCATTTT
TRBD2	TRBJ2-3	19	TRBV6-2/TRBV6-3	few	CASSYERRREGRRGDTQYF	TGTGCCAGCAGTTATGAGAGGCGGCGGGAGGGCCGGCGTGGAGATACGCAGTATTTT
-	TRBJ2-7	13	TRBV7-9	-	CASSPPRTYEQYF	TGTGCCAGCAGCCCCCCCAGGACCTACGAGCAGTACTTC
-	TRBJ2-7	14	TRBV3-1/TRBV3-2	-	CASSETRTTYEQYF	TGTGCCAGCAGCGAAACCAGGACTACCTACGAGCAGTACTTC
TRBD2	TRBJ2-1	16	TRBV11-3	-	CASSHDSSGIYNEQFF	TGTGCCAGCAGCCATGACTCTAGCGGGATCTACAATGAGCAGTTCTTC
-	TRBJ2-2	15	TRBV11-2	-	CASSHPDSGIGELFF	TGTGCCAGCAGCCATCCGGACAGTGGGATCGGGGAGCTGTTTTTT
TRBD1	TRBJ1-1	15	TRBV6-6	-	CASSWGQGGQEEAFF	TGTGCCAGCAGTTGGGGACAGGGGGGGCAGGAGGAAGCTTTCTTT
TRBD1	TRBJ1-2	16	TRBV6-6	-	CASSLGTGGRVYGYTF	TGTGCCAGCAGTCTCGGGACAGGGGGCAGGGTTTATGGCTACACCTTC
-	TRBJ2-7	14	TRBV7-3	few	CASSPDGLSYEQYF	TGTGCCAGCAGCCCCGACGGACTCTCCTACGAGCAGTACTTC
-	TRBJ1-1	18	TRBV11-2	many	CASRRAGQKIRPSTEAFF	TGTGCCAGCCGCCGGGCAGGGCAAAAGATACGGCCGAGCACTGAAGCTTTCTTT
-	TRBJ2-2	16	TRBV18	-	CASSPGSRRNTGELFF	TGTGCCAGCTCACCCGGGTCCAGACGGAACACCGGGGAGCTGTTTTTT
-	TRBJ2-2	15	TRBV11-3	-	CASSLYRVNTGELFF	TGTGCCAGCAGCTTATACAGGGTAAACACCGGGGAGCTGTTTTTT
-	TRBJ1-1	13	TRBV5-1	once	CASTRDLNTEAFF	TGCGCCAGCACAAGGGACTTGAACACTGAAGCTTTCTTT
TRBD1	TRBJ1-1	16	TRBV6-1	-	CASSDGQGMISTEAFF	TGTGCCAGCAGTGACGGACAGGGGATGATTAGCACTGAAGCTTTCTTT
-	TRBJ2-1	15	TRBV3-1/TRBV3-2	few	CASSQLASSYNEQFF	TGTGCCAGCAGCCAACTAGCCAGCTCCTACAATGAGCAGTTCTTC
-	TRBJ1-4	14	TRBV30	-	CAWSAGATNEKLFF	TGTGCCTGGAGTGCTGGGGCGACTAATGAAAAACTGTTTTTT